This T cell receptor (beta chain) is drawn from a study of blood T cell repertoires in COVID-19. Turning to the study itself: T cells, B-cell-depleted T cells, or PBMCs supplied cDNA or gDNA.

Original processing methods: Amplification of reference gene primers was used by the study to estimate nucleated cell counts. Profiled with immunoSEQ multiplex PCR; TCRdb holds only in-frame clones, not every one. That table supplies the V and J calls and clone size; D and trimming were determined from the DNA. The table has about 280,000 clones, approximately 86% seen once. From germline, CDR1 is LNHDA and CDR2 SQIVND (reference sequence). The CDR3 is made up of 13 amino acids. V was shortened by 6 bases and J by 7 bases, with 15 bases between the two germline ends. Sequenced: peripheral blood. The TCR originated in a woman aged 25-40 years who had recovered from COVID-19. The genes are TRBV19 and TRBJ1-2, with unresolved D. Here the CDR3 reads CASSLNPGFGYTF. The CDR3 coding sequence is TGTGCCAGTAGCCTTAATCCAGGTTTTGGCTACACCTTC.